The rows below give T cell receptor beta chains drawn from one sample of a study of T cells after yellow fever vaccination. Using its own MiXCR run on the 5' RACE reads, TCRdb lists one record per CDR3 protein. The sample holds 150,000 or so distinct CDR3 sequences, under 8% seen once. The material sequenced was CD4+ T cells sorted from PBMCs, taken 10 days after the yellow fever booster vaccination. The receptors shown here come from a man aged 25-40 years who received the YFV17D yellow fever vaccine. The CDR3 runs from the conserved cysteine through the conserved F or W. D genes are given only for firm matches. Clone size is stated in some rows and not others, as once, few, many or a class when expanded.

v_gene	abundance	d_gene	len	j_gene	CDR3aa	CDR3nt
TRBV7-2	many	.	15	TRBJ1-6	CASSPSQGNHSPLHF	TGTGCCAGCAGCCCATCACAGGGAAACCATTCACCCCTCCACTTT
TRBV6-4	many	.	14	TRBJ2-2	CASRLQGGTGELFF	TGTGCCAGCAGACTACAGGGAGGCACCGGGGAGCTGTTTTTT
TRBV6-2/TRBV6-3	many	.	10	TRBJ2-7	CASSMDTTFF	TGTGCCAGCAGTATGGATACCACTTTTTTC
TRBV14	many	.	14	TRBJ2-3	CASSEGFSTDTQYF	TGTGCCAGCAGCGAAGGGTTTAGCACAGATACGCAGTATTTT
TRBV11-2	.	.	19	TRBJ1-3	CASSRKGDTLSPYGNTIYF	TGTGCCAGCAGCAGAAAGGGGGATACCCTCAGCCCCTATGGAAACACCATATATTTT
TRBV27	many	TRBD1	15	TRBJ2-7	CASNEQGRSSYEQYF	TGTGCCAGCAACGAACAGGGGCGAAGCTCCTACGAGCAGTACTTC
TRBV5-1	many	TRBD2	19	TRBJ2-3	CASSSTSDATIMGPDTQYF	TGCGCCAGCAGCTCCACTAGCGACGCGACTATAATGGGCCCAGATACGCAGTATTTT
TRBV27	many	TRBD2	15	TRBJ2-7	CASSLFLAGEEEQYF	TGTGCCAGCAGTTTATTTTTAGCGGGAGAAGAAGAGCAGTACTTC
TRBV3-1	many	TRBD2	15	TRBJ2-7	CASSQPGLALYEQYF	TGTGCCAGCAGCCAGCCGGGACTAGCTTTGTACGAGCAGTACTTC
TRBV5-5	many	.	15	TRBJ2-1	CASSWSGTDYNEQFF	TGTGCCAGCAGCTGGTCGGGGACTGACTACAATGAGCAGTTCTTC
TRBV5-5	.	TRBD1	16	TRBJ2-1	CASGDTGQGRYNEQFF	TGTGCCAGCGGCGACACAGGACAGGGGCGATACAATGAGCAGTTCTTC
TRBV4-2	many	TRBD2	17	TRBJ2-3	CASSLLGLAGSTDTQYF	TGTGCCAGCAGCCTCTTGGGACTAGCGGGAAGCACAGATACGCAGTATTTT
TRBV18	.	TRBD2	15	TRBJ2-3	CASLLTSGLRDTQYF	TGTGCCAGTCTCCTGACTAGCGGTCTCAGGGATACGCAGTATTTT
TRBV5-1	many	.	12	TRBJ2-1	CASSLEGGEQFF	TGCGCCAGCAGCTTGGAAGGCGGTGAGCAGTTCTTC
TRBV5-6	few	TRBD2	14	TRBJ2-5	CASSFPGLKETQYF	TGTGCCAGCAGTTTTCCGGGACTAAAAGAGACCCAGTACTTC
TRBV27	many	.	17	TRBJ2-1	CASRNPSSADSYNEQFF	TGTGCCAGCAGAAATCCCTCTAGCGCTGATTCCTACAATGAGCAGTTCTTC
TRBV5-1	many	TRBD1	15	TRBJ2-1	CASGPGQGGYNEQFF	TGCGCCAGCGGCCCCGGACAGGGTGGGTACAATGAGCAGTTCTTC
TRBV23-1	many	TRBD2	20	TRBJ2-7	CASSQPSTGISGRTIYEQYF	TGCGCCAGCAGTCAACCCTCGACAGGGATTAGCGGGAGGACCATCTACGAGCAGTACTTC
TRBV5-1	many	.	17	TRBJ2-7	CASSFDLNPHGPYEQYF	TGCGCCAGCAGCTTTGACCTCAACCCCCATGGGCCCTACGAGCAGTACTTC
TRBV20-1	many	.	14	TRBJ2-3	CSATKGSLSDTQYF	TGCAGTGCAACCAAGGGGAGTTTGTCAGATACGCAGTATTTT
TRBV6-2/TRBV6-3	many	TRBD1	16	TRBJ2-7	CASRPTGDHWTYEQYF	TGTGCCAGCAGACCCACAGGGGATCATTGGACCTACGAGCAGTACTTC
TRBV5-1	many	TRBD2	16	TRBJ2-1	CASSWGLANHYNEQFF	TGCGCCAGCAGCTGGGGACTAGCGAACCACTACAATGAGCAGTTCTTC
TRBV29-1	many	.	11	TRBJ2-7	CSHVGAGEQYF	TGCAGCCATGTAGGCGCCGGCGAGCAGTACTTC
TRBV4-1	many	.	13	TRBJ2-2	CACGDTNTGELFF	TGCGCCTGTGGTGACACAAACACCGGGGAGCTGTTTTTT
TRBV12-3/TRBV12-4	many	.	13	TRBJ2-5	CASAQGSQETQYF	TGTGCCAGCGCTCAGGGGTCACAAGAGACCCAGTACTTC
TRBV10-3	many	.	15	TRBJ2-1	CAISEPLAPGDEQFF	TGTGCCATCAGTGAGCCCCTAGCGCCTGGCGATGAGCAGTTCTTC
TRBV7-9	many	.	15	TRBJ2-1	CASSRGGASYNEQFF	TGTGCCAGCAGCCGTGGAGGCGCGTCCTACAATGAGCAGTTCTTC
TRBV20-1	.	.	14	TRBJ1-3	CSAVLGSLGNTIYF	TGCAGTGCTGTCCTTGGGAGTCTCGGAAACACCATATATTTT
TRBV20-1	.	TRBD1	14	TRBJ2-7	CSAPRGRVAGEQYF	TGCAGTGCTCCCAGGGGGCGGGTCGCGGGCGAGCAGTACTTC
TRBV2	many	TRBD2	15	TRBJ2-1	CASRPLSGRRNEQFF	TGTGCCAGCAGACCCCTTAGCGGGAGGAGAAATGAGCAGTTCTTC
TRBV29-1	many	.	10	TRBJ1-1	CSVFRGRAFF	TGCAGCGTTTTTCGGGGACGAGCTTTCTTT
TRBV11-2	many	.	16	TRBJ2-2	CASSSPQRQNTGELFF	TGTGCCAGCAGCTCCCCGCAGAGACAAAACACCGGGGAGCTGTTTTTT
TRBV20-1	.	.	15	TRBJ2-5	CSAPIPRANKETQYF	TGCAGTGCTCCTATCCCCAGGGCCAATAAAGAGACCCAGTACTTC
TRBV5-1	few	TRBD1	17	TRBJ2-3	CASSLNTGEHITDTQYF	TGCGCCAGCAGCTTGAATACAGGGGAGCACATCACAGATACGCAGTATTTT
TRBV28	many	TRBD1	15	TRBJ1-5	CASSPMTGPNQPQHF	TGTGCCAGCAGTCCCATGACAGGGCCCAATCAGCCCCAGCATTTT
TRBV12-3/TRBV12-4	few	TRBD1	17	TRBJ1-3	CASSSYPGQGAGNTIYF	TGTGCCAGCAGTTCCTACCCCGGACAGGGGGCAGGAAACACCATATATTTT
TRBV12-3/TRBV12-4	many	TRBD2	11	TRBJ2-7	CASSSGYEQYF	TGTGCCAGCTCTAGCGGTTACGAGCAGTACTTC
TRBV5-1	many	.	13	TRBJ1-1	CASSPHGNTEAFF	TGCGCCAGCAGCCCCCACGGGAACACTGAAGCTTTCTTT
TRBV7-2	few	TRBD1	16	TRBJ2-5	CASSLAGTGIQETQYF	TGTGCCAGCAGCTTAGCTGGGACAGGCATCCAAGAGACCCAGTACTTC
TRBV12-3/TRBV12-4	many	.	12	TRBJ2-5	CASSGPRKTQYF	TGTGCCAGCAGTGGCCCACGGAAGACCCAGTACTTC
TRBV5-1	many	.	15	TRBJ2-3	CASSLTGQSADTQYF	TGCGCCAGCAGCTTGACGGGGCAGAGTGCAGATACGCAGTATTTT
TRBV18	many	.	13	TRBJ1-1	CASSGVRNTEAFF	TGCGCCAGCAGCGGGGTTCGAAACACTGAAGCTTTCTTT
TRBV30	few	TRBD1	17	TRBJ1-2	CAWTASRMTGVIYGYTF	TGTGCCTGGACCGCTTCCCGAATGACAGGGGTAATCTATGGCTACACCTTC
TRBV15	few	.	13	TRBJ2-5	CATSSHGGETQYF	TGTGCCACCAGCAGCCACGGGGGAGAGACCCAGTACTTC
TRBV5-8	.	.	16	TRBJ2-6	CASSHGLNSGANVLTF	TGTGCCAGCAGCCACGGACTGAACTCTGGGGCCAACGTCCTGACTTTC
TRBV7-2	many	TRBD1	14	TRBJ2-7	CASSFPGQPYEQYF	TGTGCCAGCAGCTTCCCGGGACAGCCGTACGAGCAGTACTTC
TRBV28	.	.	15	TRBJ2-3	CASISPGRYTDTQYF	TGTGCCAGCATTTCCCCGGGCAGGTACACAGATACGCAGTATTTT
TRBV11-2	many	TRBD2	15	TRBJ2-7	CASSSGLAGAHEQYF	TGTGCCAGCAGCTCTGGACTAGCGGGAGCCCACGAGCAGTACTTC
TRBV6-6	many	.	11	TRBJ1-2	CASTPGYGYTF	TGTGCCAGCACCCCGGGCTATGGCTACACCTTC
TRBV6-5	few	.	10	TRBJ1-1	CASKGTEAFF	TGTGCCAGCAAGGGCACTGAAGCTTTCTTT
TRBV7-7	many	.	13	TRBJ2-1	CASSLGRGDEQFF	TGTGCCAGCAGCTTGGGCAGGGGGGATGAGCAGTTCTTC
TRBV4-2	many	.	15	TRBJ2-7	CASSPYRESSYEQYF	TGTGCCAGCAGCCCTTACCGGGAGTCCTCCTACGAGCAGTACTTC
TRBV12-3/TRBV12-4	many	.	13	TRBJ1-5	CASSFRSNQPQHF	TGTGCCAGCAGTTTTCGGAGCAATCAGCCCCAGCATTTT